The 2 T cell receptor beta chains reported below all come from one sample, sequenced in a study of OX40 agonist ivuxolimab in advanced cancers. Assay used: immunoSEQ multiplex PCR; TCRdb lists only in-frame clones, some missing. The sample includes about 29,000 clones, around 90% seen only once; the top ten take about 9.4%. The sequences come from CD4+ or CD8+ T cells sorted from blood, collected in a trial of the OX40 agonist ivuxolimab. Source of these receptors: an adult with an advanced solid tumor such as melanoma, head and neck, liver or kidney cancer.

The chain joins TRBV6-1 to TRBJ2-7; D is perhaps TRBD2 (6 bases). This CDR3 region has 14 residues. CDR1 is MNHNS, CDR2 SASEGT, per germline. V dropped 11 bases and J dropped 1 base, with 18 bases sitting between them. CDR3 amino acids: CASPNAGNSYEQYF. CDR3 sequence (DNA): TGTGCCTCCCCAAACGCGGGAAATTCCTACGAGCAGTACTTC.

This sequence joins TRBV5-1 and TRBJ1-4, with 8 bases aligning to TRBD1. The CDR3 extends over 17 amino acids. CDR1 and CDR2 from the germline V gene are SGHRS and YFSETQ. V lost 4 bases to trimming and J lost 3 bases; unmatched junction nucleotides: 11. The CDR3 region has the DNA TGCGCCAGCAGCGGAGACCAACTGACAGGGGCTAATGAAAAACTGTTTTTT. This translates into CASSGDQLTGANEKLFF.